The source of this TCR beta chain is a study of OX40 agonist ivuxolimab in advanced cancers. Study as a whole: Melanoma, hepatocellular carcinoma, head and neck or renal cell cancer occurred in dose-escalation patients. Three patients got partial responses; one had hepatocellular carcinoma and two had cutaneous melanoma.

Blood sampling was done at baseline, cycle 4 day 1, and cycle 7 day 1. Clones were read by immunoSEQ multiplex PCR, and TCRdb kept only the in-frame ones, dropping some. The sample holds 77,000 or so clones; more than 75% are singletons and the top ten take roughly 0.64%. Study-wide results and limits: Also present in some nonresponders was a low level of normalized T-cell clonal expansion.

The CDR3 extends over 14 amino acids. Trimming took 1 base from V and 9 from J, leaving 16 bases between them. The germline CDR1 and CDR2 sequences are SGHDN and FVKESK. The table lists this clone with a few counts. Its antigen is not known. The genes are TRBV14 and TRBJ2-7, with D hard to call. The sample was CD4+ or CD8+ T cells sorted from blood, taken in a trial of the OX40 agonist ivuxolimab. The sequence was obtained from an adult with an advanced solid tumor such as melanoma, head and neck, liver or kidney cancer. The CDR3 sequence: CASSQGITWFVQYF. The CDR3 DNA reads as TGTGCCAGCAGCCAAGGGATTACATGGTTCGTGCAGTACTTC.